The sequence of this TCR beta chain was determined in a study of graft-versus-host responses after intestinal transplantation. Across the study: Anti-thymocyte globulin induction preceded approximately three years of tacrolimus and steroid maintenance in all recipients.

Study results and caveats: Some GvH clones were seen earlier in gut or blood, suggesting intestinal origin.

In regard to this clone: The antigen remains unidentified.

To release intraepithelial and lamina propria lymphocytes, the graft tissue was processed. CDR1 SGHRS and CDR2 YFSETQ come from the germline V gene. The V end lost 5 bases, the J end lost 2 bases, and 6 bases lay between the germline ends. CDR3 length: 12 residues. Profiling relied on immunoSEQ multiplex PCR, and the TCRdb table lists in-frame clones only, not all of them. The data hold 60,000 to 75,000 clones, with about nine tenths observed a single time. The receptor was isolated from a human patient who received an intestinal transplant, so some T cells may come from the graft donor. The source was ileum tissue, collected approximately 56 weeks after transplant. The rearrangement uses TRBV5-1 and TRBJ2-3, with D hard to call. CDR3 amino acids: CASRTTTDTQYF. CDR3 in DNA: TGCGCCAGCAGGACGACCACAGATACGCAGTATTTT.